This passage covers 7 T cell receptor beta chains from one sample sequenced in a study of human T cells and chemical hapten exposure. Time point indicated: pre-sensitization, week 0. The treatment here: therapeutic diphenylcyclopropenone sensitization with weekly scalp DPC. MiXCR, applied by TCRdb to the RACE reads, yields one record per CDR3 protein. The data hold 250,000 or so distinct CDR3 sequences, with roughly 8% observed a single time. Sequencing used whole blood, obtained in connection with sensitization to the hapten diphenylcyclopropenone (DPC). These receptors were obtained from a young man with alopecia areata. Some clones in this sample may be carry-over from other donors' samples.

This clonotype was recorded many times. V and J are TRBV4-3 and TRBJ1-1; TRBD1 agrees at 10 bases. The germline V gene has CDR1 LGHNA and CDR2 YSLEER. The CDR3 extends over 19 amino acids. Unmatched junction bases numbered 10, after V lost 0 bases and J lost 0 bases. DNA of the CDR3: TGCGCCAGCAGCCAAGATGGGGGGACAGGGGACTTCATGAACACTGAAGCTTTCTTT. This encodes CASSQDGGTGDFMNTEAFF.

The chain joins TRBV5-4 to TRBJ2-3; D tentatively reads TRBD1 or TRBD2 (6 bases each). CDR3 length: 17 amino acids. Trimming removed 4 bases at V and 0 bases at J, with 18 bases between. The germline CDR1 and CDR2 sequences are SGHNT and YYREEE (reference sequence). The CDR3 DNA follows: TGTGCCAGCAGCACTCCCGGGCCGGGGGCTAGCACAGATACGCAGTATTTT. Its translation: CASSTPGPGASTDTQYF. Full variable domain (outside the CDR3, taken from reference TRBV5-4 and TRBJ2-3): ETGVTQSPTHLIKTRGQQVTLRCSSQSGHNTVSWYQQALGQGPQFIFQYYREEENGRGNFPPRFSGLQFPNYSSELNVNALELDDSALYLCASSTPGPGASTDTQYFGPGTRLTVL.

This clonotype has only a few counts. V is TRBV7-9 and J is TRBJ1-3; possibly TRBD1 for D (5 bases). This CDR3 spans 15 amino acids. Germline values: CDR1 SEHNR, CDR2 FQNEAQ (reference sequence). V gave up 0 bases and J gave up 0 bases, with 6 bases separating them. The CDR3 loop reads CASSLAGTSGNTIYF. CDR3 bases: TGTGCCAGCAGCTTAGCAGGGACCTCTGGAAACACCATATATTTT.

This clonotype was observed a few times. J is TRBJ1-5 and V is TRBV6-5; maybe TRBD1 (6 bases). Germline V gene lookup returns CDR1 MNHEY and CDR2 SVGAGI. The CDR3 spans 17 residues. The V end was cut by 6 bases, the J end by 0 bases, with 18 bases between. The CDR3: CASRRYPGQRSNQPQHF. CDR3 nucleotide sequence: TGTGCCAGCAGACGTTACCCAGGACAGCGTAGCAATCAGCCCCAGCATTTT.

This clonotype was recorded many times. The V call is TRBV5-1, the J call TRBJ1-5; 8 nucleotides line up with TRBD1. Trimming took 4 bases from V and 7 from J; bases not matched to a gene: 10. Germline CDR1 is SGHRS and CDR2 is YFSETQ. CDR3 length: 15 amino acids. The CDR3 loop reads CASSPDGQGGQPQHF. CDR3 DNA: TGCGCCAGCAGCCCAGACGGACAGGGCGGGCAGCCCCAGCATTTT.

This clonotype was counted at least ten times. The rearrangement uses TRBV7-9 and TRBJ1-2; perhaps TRBD1 as D (5 bases). Trimming took off 4 bases at V and 8 bases at J, with 14 bases between the two ends. CDR3 length equals 13 residues. Germline assignment: CDR1 SEHNR and CDR2 FQNEAQ (reference sequence). This CDR3 reads CASSSGALGGYTF. CDR3 DNA: TGTGCCAGCAGCTCCGGGGCCCTTGGCGGCTACACCTTC.

The chain uses TRBV14 and TRBJ2-5, with D hard to call. CDR3 length: 14 residues. The V gene lost 0 bases and the J gene lost 3 bases, with 8 bases spanning the gap. Germline V gene data show CDR1 as SGHDN and CDR2 as FVKESK. CDR3 sequence (DNA): TGTGCCAGCAGCCAAGATTTCCACGAAGAGACCCAGTACTTC. This sequence encodes CASSQDFHEETQYF.